Below, 10 T cell receptor beta chains from the same sample are listed, as sequenced in a study of T cell responses to AZD1222 COVID-19 vaccine. TCRdb keeps only in-frame clones here, not all; method: immunoSEQ multiplex PCR. The data contain 13,000 to 15,000 clones, approximately 84% of them singletons. Sequenced here: peripheral blood, sampled 28 days after the second AZD1222 dose. All receptors derive from an adult who received the AZD1222 COVID-19 vaccine.

This chain connects TRBV27 to TRBJ1-3; D may be TRBD1 (6 bases). Germline V gives CDR1 MNHEY, CDR2 SMNVEV (reference sequence). CDR3 length: 17 residues. The V and J ends lost 3 bases and 0 bases respectively, with 15 bases between them. In DNA form, the CDR3 reads TGTGCCAGCAGTTTTCTGGGTCAGGGGAGCTCTGGAAACACCATATATTTT. Encoded protein: CASSFLGQGSSGNTIYF.

This chain joins TRBV9 and TRBJ2-2; 10 bases match TRBD2. The J segment lost 7 bases and the V segment lost 4 bases, leaving 13 bases of the junction unmatched. CDR1 is SGDLS and CDR2 is YYNGEE in the germline V gene. There are 17 residues in the CDR3. The CDR3 region has the DNA TGTGCCAGCAGCCCTAGGGGAGCGGGAGGGCCAGGCGGGGAGCTGTTTTTT. Translation gives CASSPRGAGGPGGELFF.

V usage is TRBV30 and J usage is TRBJ1-6; 9 bases line up with TRBD1. V was clipped by 4 bases and J by 11 bases; unmatched bases: 6. The CDR3 covers 13 residues. Germline V gene sequence: CDR1 GTSNPN, CDR2 SVGIG (reference sequence). CDR3 loop: CAWTGTGIPPLHF. Here the CDR3 DNA reads TGTGCCTGGACCGGGACAGGGATCCCACCCCTCCACTTT.

This rearrangement joins TRBV20-1 to TRBJ2-1, with 11 bases aligning to TRBD2. This CDR3 has 15 amino acids. CDR1 and CDR2 from the germline V gene are DFQATT and SNEGSKA (reference sequence). The V and J ends lost 3 bases and 6 bases, in that order; junction bases with no gene match: 7. The CDR3 sequence: CSASGLAGGLNEQFF. CDR3 DNA: TGCAGTGCTAGTGGGCTAGCGGGAGGTCTCAATGAGCAGTTCTTC.

The chain joins TRBV28 to TRBJ1-1; the match to TRBD1 covers 8 bases. The CDR3 totals 15 residues. The ends lost 3 bases at V and 4 bases at J; junction bases unmatched: 7. Germline CDR1 reads MDHEN; CDR2 reads SYDVKM. The CDR3 region has the DNA TGTGCCAGCAGTTTGCAGGGGGCGGGGATCACTGAAGCTTTCTTT. Its protein is CASSLQGAGITEAFF.

The chain recombines TRBV4-1 with TRBJ2-1; TRBD1 or TRBD2 may be the D gene (5 bases each). The CDR3 runs 18 residues. Trimming removed 0 bases from V and 2 bases from J, with 17 bases in between. Germline V gene data show CDR1 as MGHRA and CDR2 as YSYEKL. The CDR3 nucleotides read TGCGCCAGCAGCCAAGATCGGGGCGCTGGGCGCCCCTACAATGAGCAGTTCTTC. Residues: CASSQDRGAGRPYNEQFF.

Only a few counts were recorded for this clone. The chain has TRBV5-5 and TRBJ2-2; TRBD2 aligns across 7 bases. The V and J ends lost 3 bases and 5 bases, in that order; junction bases with no gene match: 4. Germline V gene lookup returns CDR1 SGHKS and CDR2 YYEKEE (reference sequence). The CDR3 loop spans 14 amino acids. Written as DNA, the CDR3 is TGTGCCAGCAGCTGGGCGCGGGGGACCGGGGAGCTGTTTTTT. It yields the protein CASSWARGTGELFF.

This clone came up once. The chain carries TRBV19 and TRBJ2-1, with 11 bases matching TRBD2. J was trimmed by 9 bases and V by 6 bases; bases with no gene match: 7. The CDR3 runs to 14 residues. CDR1 LNHDA and CDR2 SQIVND come from the germline V gene (reference sequence). The DNA of the CDR3 is TGTGCCAGTAGGGTAGCGGGAGGGCCTAGTGAGCAGTTCTTC. As protein: CASRVAGGPSEQFF.

The chain links TRBV28 to TRBJ1-1; D ambiguous. Germline lookup yields CDR1 MDHEN and CDR2 SYDVKM. Trimming stripped 3 bases from V and 7 bases from J, with 15 bases between. The length of the CDR3 is 14 residues. CDR3: CASSFTTHNLEAFF. The DNA for the CDR3 is TGTGCCAGCAGTTTCACGACACATAATCTTGAAGCTTTCTTT. The full variable domain, with the rest looked up from reference TRBV28 and TRBJ1-1, is DVKVTQSSRYLVKRTGEKVFLECVQDMDHENMFWYRQDPGLGLRLIYFSYDVKMKEKGDIPEGYSVSREKKERFSLILESASTNQTSMYLCASSFTTHNLEAFFGQGTRLTVV.

This CDR3 is CASSSRLNTEAFF. As DNA, the CDR3 is TGCGCCAGCAGCTCACGGCTGAACACTGAAGCTTTCTTT. V gene TRBV5-1 combines with J gene TRBJ1-1; D is unresolved. CDR1 SGHRS and CDR2 YFSETQ come from the germline V gene. V lost 3 bases and J lost 0, with 6 bases in between. This CDR3 has 13 residues.